This record covers a single TCR beta chain. TCRdb analysed the RT-PCR reads with MiXCR anew, one entry per CDR3 protein. Here the sample spans 920,000 or so distinct CDR3 sequences, about 20% being singletons. This specimen comes from a study of patients and donors after allogeneic stem cell transplantation. There are 15 residues in the CDR3. Germline assignment: CDR1 DFQATT and CDR2 SNEGSKA (reference sequence). The ends lost 0 bases at V and 7 bases at J; junction bases unmatched: 7. The V call is TRBV20-1, the J call TRBJ1-2; 11 bases match TRBD1. The sequencing sample was made of blood, either unsorted or a sorted T cell fraction (not recorded which). This TCR was recovered from a human donor who was either an allogeneic HSCT recipient or a stem cell or donor lymphocyte infusion donor (not recorded which). It is not recorded whose cells these are; they may come from a transplant donor. CDR3 loop: CSARETKDRGPGYTF. The CDR3 bases are TGCAGTGCTAGAGAGACTAAGGACAGGGGGCCTGGCTACACCTTC.